What follows describes a single TCR beta chain. It lacks a known antigen. No quality values exist for individual bases; no much larger clone is one base distant. This specimen comes from a study of CD8 T cells in Susac syndrome (dated by TCRdb to between 2017 and 2020). Background on the whole study: The study used repertoire sequencing to test whether antigen drove CD8+ T cell activation and differentiation in Susac syndrome.

RNA was extracted using the RNeasy kit, and about 0.5 to 1 ug of the RNA was reverse transcribed with random hexamers. The immunoSEQ multiplex PCR assay, covering 54 Vbeta and 13 Jbeta segments, was used to amplify TCR beta CDR3 regions. PCR amplification bias was corrected using a synthetic template baseline for primer optimization and computational correction. The original methods were these. Reads were annotated to V, D and J genes per IMGT and analyzed with immunoSEQ Analyzer, keeping only productive sequences. To calculate clonality, Shannon entropy was normalized by log2 of the number of productive unique sequences and then subtracted from one. Public and private clones were assessed among the 100 most prevalent clones of each patient and control. Susac-specific clones were defined as absent from healthy and MS cohorts, about 1,000 published viral clones and other ImmuneACCESS disease sequences. Using fastp trimming at Q25 and MiXCR clonotype assembly, TCRdb reanalyzed the public sequencing data and kept in-frame beta chains. Merged by CDR3 protein, the rows form single entries marked with the most common genes and DNA. TCRdb, rather than the study authors, made the V and J calls. The table for this sample lists some 190,000 distinct CDR3 sequences; 93% of them were counted only once. The ten biggest clones cover about 0.1% of the sample.

What the study reported, not specific to this receptor: The number of individuals in the TCR sequencing and HLA analysis was acknowledged as relatively small.

Peripheral blood CD8+ and CD4+ T cells from healthy donors, Susac syndrome patients and multiple sclerosis patients were profiled by high-throughput TCR beta sequencing. Healthy donors were included as age- and sex-matched controls. Bulk CD8+ and CD4+ T cells were purified by magnetic negative isolation, while CD8+ TEMRA cells were enriched using FACS. Blood was drawn into EDTA tubes, processed within 24 hours, and PBMCs were isolated by density gradient centrifugation. PBMCs intended for TCR sequencing were cryopreserved in liquid nitrogen and were subsequently thawed in a 37 degrees C water bath. Purity of sorted or isolated CD4+, CD8+ and CD8+ TEMRA cells was at least 90%. The CDR3 runs 17 residues from the cysteine to the phenylalanine. CDR3 DNA is the only sequence kept; it has 51 bases, read in frame from the first base. The CDR1 and CDR2 encoded by the germline V gene (reference sequence) are LNHDA and SQIVND. Cut back by 5 bases and 0 bases, the V and J ends lie 17 bases apart.

Sequencing used CD4+ T cells from PBMCs. This receptor was obtained from a human donor in good health. The chain employs TRBV19 and TRBJ2-4; D gene: possibly TRBD1, on 7 matching bases. The sequenced DNA: TGTGCCAGTAGTTCCGAGACAGGGACTTTAGCCAAAAACATTCAGTACTTC. Its product reads: CASSSETGTLAKNIQYF.